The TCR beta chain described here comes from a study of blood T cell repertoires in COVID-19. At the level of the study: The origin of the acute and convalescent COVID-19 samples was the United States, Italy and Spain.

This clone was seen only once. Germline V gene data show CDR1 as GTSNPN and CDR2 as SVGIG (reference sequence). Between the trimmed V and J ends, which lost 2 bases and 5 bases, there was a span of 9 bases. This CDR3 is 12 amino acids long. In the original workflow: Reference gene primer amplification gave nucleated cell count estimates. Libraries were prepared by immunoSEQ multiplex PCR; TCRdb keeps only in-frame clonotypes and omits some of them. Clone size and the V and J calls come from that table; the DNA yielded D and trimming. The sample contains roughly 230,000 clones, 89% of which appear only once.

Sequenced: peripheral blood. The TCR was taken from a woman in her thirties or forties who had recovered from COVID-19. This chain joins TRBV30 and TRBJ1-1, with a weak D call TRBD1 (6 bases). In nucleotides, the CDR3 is TGTGCCTGGAGTTTCGGACAGACTGAAGCTTTCTTT. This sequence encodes CAWSFGQTEAFF.